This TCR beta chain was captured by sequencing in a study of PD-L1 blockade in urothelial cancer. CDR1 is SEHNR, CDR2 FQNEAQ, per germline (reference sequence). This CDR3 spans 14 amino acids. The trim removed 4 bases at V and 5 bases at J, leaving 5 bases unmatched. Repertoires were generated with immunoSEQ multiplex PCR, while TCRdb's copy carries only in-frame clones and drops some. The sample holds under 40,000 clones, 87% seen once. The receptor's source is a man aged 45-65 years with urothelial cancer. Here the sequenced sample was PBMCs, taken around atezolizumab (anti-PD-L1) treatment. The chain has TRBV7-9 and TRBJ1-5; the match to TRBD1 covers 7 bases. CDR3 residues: CASSSDRFDQPQHF. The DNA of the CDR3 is TGTGCCAGCAGCTCGGACAGGTTCGATCAGCCCCAGCATTTT.